Presented here are 10 T cell receptor beta chains from one specimen sequenced in a study of blood T cell repertoires in COVID-19. Only in-frame clones appear in the TCRdb table, and some are missing; sequencing was by immunoSEQ multiplex PCR. Here the sample spans about 280,000 clones, 87% being singletons. The specimen was PBMCs or T cells enriched from blood (not recorded which). All receptors come from a middle-aged woman who had recovered from COVID-19.

The J gene is TRBJ2-5, the V gene TRBV14; 13 bases agree with TRBD2. CDR3 length: 18 amino acids. V lost 0 bases, J lost 1 base, and 5 bases stayed unmatched. The germline V gene has CDR1 SGHDN and CDR2 FVKESK. The DNA of the CDR3 is TGTGCCAGCAGCCAAGATCGGAGACTAGCGGGAGGCCAAGAGACCCAGTACTTC. Its protein is CASSQDRRLAGGQETQYF.

This chain joins TRBV2 and TRBJ2-5; 7 bases agree with TRBD1. V lost 6 bases and J lost 4; bases outside the gene matches: 11. CDR1 is SNHLY and CDR2 is FYNNEI in the germline V gene. The CDR3 length is 15 residues. CDR3 nucleotide sequence: TGTGCCAGCAGGAGGGAGAGGGGGCAGGTAGAGACCCAGTACTTC. Its protein is CASRRERGQVETQYF. Variable domain in full (rest from reference TRBV2 and TRBJ2-5): EPEVTQTPSHQVTQMGQEVILRCVPISNHLYFYWYRQILGQKVEFLVSFYNNEISEKSEIFDDQFSVERPDGSNFTLKIRSTKLEDSAMYFCASRRERGQVETQYFGPGTRLLVL.

For the CDR3, the DNA is TGCGCCAGCAGTCAGCCGGGAAAAGGATTAGCCGAGGACACCGGGGAGCTGTTTTTT. Residues: CASSQPGKGLAEDTGELFF. The gene calls are TRBV23-1 and TRBJ2-2, with a tentative D call TRBD2 (5 bases). TRBV23-1 is flagged as an ORF with uncertain function. The V gene lost 3 bases and the J gene lost 3 bases, with 23 bases spanning the gap. CDR3 size: 19 residues.

As DNA, the CDR3 is TGTGCCAGCAGTTGGCAGGGGAACACCGGGGAGCTGTTTTTT. Its protein product is CASSWQGNTGELFF. The chain has TRBV6-5 and TRBJ2-2, with D tentatively TRBD1 (5 bases). Per the germline V gene, CDR1 is MNHEY and CDR2 is SVGAGI. This CDR3 has 14 amino acids. The germline V and J ends were trimmed by 4 bases and 1 base, with 7 bases remaining between them.

The genes are TRBV28 and TRBJ1-3; TRBD1 might be the D (6 bases). CDR1 MDHEN and CDR2 SYDVKM come from the germline V gene. The ends were cut back, 6 bases at V and 0 bases at J, with 12 bases in the middle. This CDR3 spans 15 amino acids. The CDR3 DNA is TGTGCCAGCAGCTCAGGGGTAAGCTCTGGAAACACCATATATTTT. Its protein product is CASSSGVSSGNTIYF.

This chain connects TRBV7-2 to TRBJ1-1; weak D call: TRBD1 (6 bases). The CDR3 has 13 residues. Germline V gives CDR1 SGHTA, CDR2 FQGNSA. V was cut by 4 bases and J by 4 bases, with 10 bases left in between. CDR3 loop: CASSYLRGTEAFF. In DNA form, the CDR3 reads TGTGCCAGCAGCTACCTCAGGGGCACTGAAGCTTTCTTT.

This sequence joins TRBV19 and TRBJ1-2, with D uncertain. This CDR3 has 12 amino acids. With 8 bases removed from V and 4 bases from J, the gap between germline ends came to 11 bases. Germline V CDR1 and CDR2: LNHDA, SQIVND (reference sequence). The CDR3 DNA reads TGTGCCAGTCTTGACACCCCCTATGGCTACACCTTC. This translates into CASLDTPYGYTF.

CDR3 nucleotide sequence: TGTGCCAGCAGCTTCACGAGCTCCTACAATGAGCAGTTCTTC. Translating it yields CASSFTSSYNEQFF. The V gene is TRBV7-9, the J gene TRBJ2-1; D uncertain. Looked up from germline, CDR1 is SEHNR and CDR2 is FQNEAQ (reference sequence). The V gene lost 3 bases and the J gene lost 0 bases, with 6 bases spanning the gap. The CDR3 is 14 amino acids.

The J gene is TRBJ1-6, the V gene TRBV4-1; the D is unclear. Trimming left V 1 base short and J 4 bases short, with 5 bases between. The CDR3 is made up of 14 amino acids. Germline lookup yields CDR1 MGHRA and CDR2 YSYEKL. CDR3 residues: CASSQATYNSPLHF. The CDR3 bases are TGCGCCAGCAGCCAAGCAACTTATAATTCACCCCTCCACTTT.

The rearrangement uses TRBV4-3 and TRBJ2-1; weak D call: TRBD2 (5 bases). The CDR3 is 16 residues long. V shed 0 bases and J shed 3 bases, with 12 bases lying between them. Germline V CDR1 and CDR2: LGHNA, YSLEER. The CDR3 DNA sequence: TGCGCCAGCAGCCAAGACCGAGGGAGTCTCTACAATGAGCAGTTCTTC. It is translated as CASSQDRGSLYNEQFF.